This paragraph reports one T cell receptor (beta chain). These data belong to a study of blood T cell repertoires in COVID-19. Study-level information: Sites across the United States, Italy and Spain contributed samples from acute and convalescent COVID-19. T cells, B-cell-depleted T cells, or PBMCs provided the cDNA or gDNA that served as material.

CDR3 length: 15 residues. Germline CDR1 reads MNHEY; CDR2 reads SMNVEV (reference sequence). Trimming cost V 4 bases and J 0 bases, with 10 bases left between them. Authors' methods: Nucleated cell counts were estimated from reference gene primer amplification. Sequencing used immunoSEQ multiplex PCR; TCRdb keeps in-frame clones, though not all of them. The D gene and trimming were derived from the DNA, and the V and J assignments and clone size from that table. The sample lists 120,000 to 150,000 clones, 70% to 80% seen once, with over 15% in the top ten. The sequencing sample was made of peripheral blood. The TCR comes from a man aged 50 or older with acute or convalescent COVID-19. V and J are TRBV27 and TRBJ1-5, with TRBD1 as a possible D gene (6 bases). The CDR3 sequence is CASSSQGFSNQPQHF. The CDR3 region has the DNA TGTGCCAGCAGTTCACAGGGTTTTAGCAATCAGCCCCAGCATTTT.